This T cell receptor (beta chain) was recorded in a study of regulatory T cells in long-lasting Graves disease. This clonotype occurred many times. Indicated time point: newly diagnosed GD, antithyroid drugs for less than 3 months. Making the TCR library involved RNA that had been extracted from PBMCs. Relying on iRepertoire HTBI primers and Arm-PCR of CDR3 regions, the team built TCR beta libraries. Each CDR3 protein gets one entry after TCRdb re-called the multiplex PCR reads with MiXCR. Of roughly 530,000 distinct CDR3 sequences detected, approximately 16% appear once; the ten largest clones hold 20% to 25%. The V gene lost 0 bases and the J gene lost 0 bases, with 8 bases spanning the gap. The length of the CDR3 is 15 residues. Germline V gene lookup returns CDR1 LNHNV and CDR2 YYDKDF (reference sequence). Another study also made use of these data, one on T cells in Graves' hyperthyroidism and ophthalmopathy. That paper adds: A first-round RT-PCR of the TCR CDR3 used the HTBI primer set. Most thyroid clonotypes with frequency above 0.001 were detected in blood.

This TCR derives from a middle-aged woman with Graves disease. The material was peripheral blood mononuclear cells (PBMCs), obtained at new diagnosis, from a patient treated with antithyroid drugs. The rearrangement uses TRBV15 and TRBJ1-1; no reliable D call. In nucleotides, the CDR3 is TGTGCCACCAGCAGAGAAACGAGGGTGAACACTGAAGCTTTCTTT. Protein sequence: CATSRETRVNTEAFF.